A single TCR beta chain is shown here with its context. Its cognate antigen is unknown. The PCR was carried out with 60 Vbeta primers and 13 Jbeta primers. Sequencing was performed with immunoSEQ multiplex PCR; in TCRdb, only in-frame clones are kept and a portion is missing. Of roughly 230,000 clones in the sample, about nine tenths were seen once. The sample belongs to a study of cytomegalovirus exposure and HLA in healthy donors. Findings and limits, study-wide: The study dropped some indistinguishable V segments, TRBV6-2 and TRBV6-3 among them. As was reported, the classifier diagnosed cytomegalovirus status with high specificity and sensitivity. Researchers had no immune exposure information except CMV serostatus available.

This CDR3 is built from 15 residues. Trimming removed 4 bases from V and 7 bases from J, with 17 bases in between. In germline, CDR1 is SGHRS, CDR2 YFSETQ. Sequences were obtained from PBMCs. This sequence originates from a girl aged 2 to 9 in good health and CMV-seronegative. This chain uses TRBV5-1 with TRBJ1-4; perhaps TRBD1 as D (6 bases). CDR3 amino acids: CASSPWQGRVEKLFF. The CDR3 nucleotides read TGCGCCAGCAGCCCCTGGCAGGGGAGAGTTGAAAAACTGTTTTTT. Full variable domain (missing parts from reference TRBV5-1 and TRBJ1-4): KAGVTQTPRYLIKTRGQQVTLSCSPISGHRSVSWYQQTPGQGLQFLFEYFSETQRNKGNFPGRFSGRQFSNSRSEMNVSTLELGDSALYLCASSPWQGRVEKLFFGSGTQLSVL.